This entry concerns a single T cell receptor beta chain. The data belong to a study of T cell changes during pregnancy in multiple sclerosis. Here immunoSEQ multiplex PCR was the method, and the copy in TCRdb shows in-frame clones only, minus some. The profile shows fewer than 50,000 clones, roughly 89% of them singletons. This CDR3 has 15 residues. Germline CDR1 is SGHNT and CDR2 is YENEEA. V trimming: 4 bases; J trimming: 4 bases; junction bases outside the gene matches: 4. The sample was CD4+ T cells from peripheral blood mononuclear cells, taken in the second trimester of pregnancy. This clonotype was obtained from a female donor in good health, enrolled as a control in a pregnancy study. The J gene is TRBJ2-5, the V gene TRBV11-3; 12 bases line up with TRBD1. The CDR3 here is CASSSGQGAGETQYF. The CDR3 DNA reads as TGTGCCAGCAGCTCGGGACAGGGGGCAGGAGAGACCCAGTACTTC.